This TCR beta chain was sequenced for a study of identical twins. The CDR3 length is 15 residues. Trimming cost V 2 bases and J 5 bases, with 15 bases left between them. Germline V gene data show CDR1 as LNHDA and CDR2 as SQIVND (reference sequence). TCRdb reprocessed the 5' RACE reads with MiXCR, giving one entry per CDR3 protein. The repertoire holds a few hundred thousand distinct CDR3 sequences, with about 10% as singletons. Points from the study as a whole: Weaker excess twin sharing was seen among beta out-of-frame sequences. The study found that models underestimated out-of-frame TCR alpha sharing in monozygotic twins.

For this clonotype: Its antigen is not known.

The genes are TRBV19 and TRBJ2-5; TRBD2 is a possible D gene (6 bases). Sequencing used naive T cells sorted from blood. The TCR comes from a woman aged 45-65 years in good health. CDR3 nucleotides: TGTGCCAGTAGTATAAGGTGGGGAGGTTCCGAGACCCAGTACTTC. Protein: CASSIRWGGSETQYF.